These T cell receptor beta chains were read from a single sample in a study of multiple sclerosis patients with progressive multifocal leukoencephalopathy. The repertoire was sequenced with immunoSEQ multiplex PCR; TCRdb's copy has only in-frame clones and lacks some. This table has about 28,000 clones, about 90% appearing once. The sequencing used PBMCs, collected from a patient treated with natalizumab. These receptors all come from a human donor with multiple sclerosis. Each CDR3 is given with its conserved first and last residue. The order of the fields is CDR3 length, clone size, J gene, V gene, D gene, CDR3 DNA, CDR3 protein. A D gene is named only where the DNA matches it firmly. Clone size is shown for a subset of rows, as once, few, many or a class of expanded clone.

10 - TRBJ2-7 TRBV6-5 - TGTGCCAGCAGTGTCACAGGGTTGTACTTC CASSVTGLYF
13 - TRBJ2-7 TRBV9 - TGTGCCAGCAGCGCCGCTTCCTGGGGAAAGCAGTACTTC CASSAASWGKQYF
11 - TRBJ2-1 TRBV5-1 - TGCGCCAGCAGCTTCGACAATGAGCAGTTCTTC CASSFDNEQFF
15 - TRBJ2-1 TRBV2 - TGTGCCAGCAGCCTCCGGGGGCTCTCCTACAATGAGCAGTTCTTC CASSLRGLSYNEQFF
13 - TRBJ2-7 TRBV30 - TGTGCCTGGAGTGTACTCTGGGGGGCCGAGCAGTACTTC CAWSVLWGAEQYF
15 - TRBJ2-2 TRBV6-6 - TGTGCCAGCAGTTACGTCTCGGTGAACACCGGGGAGCTGTTTTTT CASSYVSVNTGELFF
16 - TRBJ1-6 TRBV30 - TGTGCCTGGAGTGTCCGGGGGTCCTCCTATAATTCACCCCTCCACTTT CAWSVRGSSYNSPLHF
14 - TRBJ1-5 TRBV5-1 - TGCGCCAGCAGCTTGGTGGAAAGCAATCAGCCCCAGCATTTT CASSLVESNQPQHF
14 - TRBJ1-2 TRBV7-8 - TGTGCCAGCAGCTTAGCCGCTACTAACTATGGCTACACCTTC CASSLAATNYGYTF
15 - TRBJ1-2 TRBV6-5 TRBD1 TGTGCCAGCAGTGTGAGGGACAGCTACTTCTATGGCTACACCTTC CASSVRDSYFYGYTF
14 few TRBJ1-2 TRBV6-5 - TGTGCCAGCAGTTACACCGGGGGGGGCGATGGCTACACCTTC CASSYTGGGDGYTF
14 - TRBJ2-5 TRBV5-1 - TGCGCCAGCAGCTTCGCCGGGGAACAAGAGACCCAGTACTTC CASSFAGEQETQYF
15 - TRBJ1-2 TRBV7-2 - TGTGCCAGCAAAGCCTACAGCACAGGGTCCTATGGCTACACCTTC CASKAYSTGSYGYTF
14 - TRBJ2-7 TRBV4-1 - TGCGCCAGCAGGGCGGCCCCGGCCACCTACGAGCAGTACTTC CASRAAPATYEQYF
15 once TRBJ2-1 TRBV7-3 TRBD2 TGTGCCAGCAGCCCCGGGACTAGCGGTGGCAATGAGCAGTTCTTC CASSPGTSGGNEQFF
14 once TRBJ1-4 TRBV7-2 - TGTGCCAGCAGCTTAGCAGGGTCGGGTGAAAAACTGTTTTTT CASSLAGSGEKLFF
13 - TRBJ2-7 TRBV2 - TGTGCCAGCAGTGGGGGCACCCCCTACGAGCAGTACTTC CASSGGTPYEQYF
11 - TRBJ2-7 TRBV7-9 - TGTGCCAGCAGCTGGGCCTACGAGCAGTACTTC CASSWAYEQYF
15 - TRBJ2-1 TRBV6-5 - TGTGCCAGCAGTTACCAGGGAAGGGACTACAATGAGCAGTTCTTC CASSYQGRDYNEQFF
13 - TRBJ1-1 TRBV10-3 - TGTGCCACCACGGGGAACAAAGACACTGAAGCTTTCTTT CATTGNKDTEAFF
14 - TRBJ1-3 TRBV28 - TGTGCCAGCAGTCGAGGGGGTGTGGAAAACACCATATATTTT CASSRGGVENTIYF
11 - TRBJ2-5 TRBV19 - TGTGCCAGCCGAGGGGCGGGGACCCAGTACTTC CASRGAGTQYF
17 - TRBJ2-1 TRBV7-6 - TGTGCCAGCAGCTTGGGGTGGCTAGCGACCGTCAGGGCTGAGCAGTTCTTC CASSLGWLATVRAEQFF
18 - TRBJ2-3 TRBV4-2 TRBD2 TGTGCCAGCAGCCAAGGACAGTTTACTAGCGGAGGCACAGATACGCAGTATTTT CASSQGQFTSGGTDTQYF
12 - TRBJ2-3 TRBV10-1 - TGCGCCAGCAGTGAGAGTCCAGATACGCAGTATTTT CASSESPDTQYF
15 - TRBJ2-1 TRBV6-5 TRBD2 TGTGCCAGCAGTTACGCGGGGGGCCCGCTTAATGAGCAGTTCTTC CASSYAGGPLNEQFF